The T cell receptor (beta chain) described here comes from a study of blood T cell repertoires in COVID-19. Study-wide context: The United States, Italy and Spain supplied acute and convalescent COVID-19 samples.

The authors' processing: Amplified reference gene primers provided the basis for estimating nucleated cell counts. The assay was immunoSEQ multiplex PCR, and TCRdb's table has in-frame clones only and misses some. Clone size and the V and J calls come from that table; the DNA yielded D and trimming. The sample lists around 94,000 clones, around 81% occurring once. From germline, CDR1 is SGHKS and CDR2 YYEKEE (reference sequence). The CDR3 contains 14 residues. Trimming removed 0 bases from V and 12 bases from J, with 16 bases in between. The clonotype comes from a man in his 60s with acute or convalescent COVID-19. Sequencing input: peripheral blood. The genes are TRBV5-5 and TRBJ2-4; D remains ambiguous. CDR3 coding DNA: TGTGCCAGCAGCTTGGAATCGCAGGCCGGAACTCAGTACTTC. Translation: CASSLESQAGTQYF.